This T cell receptor (beta chain) came from a study of high-grade serous ovarian cancer treatment subgroups. About the study: On average, just over 14,000 reads and about 7,400 unique TCR beta rearrangements were obtained per sample. Whole-study results and caveats: Higher neoantigen levels went with greater TCR clonal relatedness. Tumors within one patient showed repertoire similarity of roughly 0.1 to 0.79. CDR1 and CDR2 were left unanalyzed; analyses focused on CDR3.

As to this clone: The target antigen is unknown.

Tumor samples were obtained before definitive surgery or chemotherapy. V was clipped by 3 bases and J by 1 base, with 9 bases between them. The germline CDR1 and CDR2 sequences are SQVTM and ANQGSEA. The CDR3 covers 13 residues. Sequencing used immunoSEQ multiplex PCR; TCRdb keeps in-frame clones, though not all of them. Of about 2,800 clones detected, about four fifths appear once; the ten largest clones hold around 10%. Sample: tumor tissue. The chain recombines TRBV29-1 with TRBJ1-2; D unresolved. This sequence was found in a human donor with high-grade serous ovarian cancer. This CDR3 is CSVDTGVNYGYTF. The CDR3 DNA reads as TGCAGCGTTGATACCGGGGTTAACTATGGCTACACCTTC.